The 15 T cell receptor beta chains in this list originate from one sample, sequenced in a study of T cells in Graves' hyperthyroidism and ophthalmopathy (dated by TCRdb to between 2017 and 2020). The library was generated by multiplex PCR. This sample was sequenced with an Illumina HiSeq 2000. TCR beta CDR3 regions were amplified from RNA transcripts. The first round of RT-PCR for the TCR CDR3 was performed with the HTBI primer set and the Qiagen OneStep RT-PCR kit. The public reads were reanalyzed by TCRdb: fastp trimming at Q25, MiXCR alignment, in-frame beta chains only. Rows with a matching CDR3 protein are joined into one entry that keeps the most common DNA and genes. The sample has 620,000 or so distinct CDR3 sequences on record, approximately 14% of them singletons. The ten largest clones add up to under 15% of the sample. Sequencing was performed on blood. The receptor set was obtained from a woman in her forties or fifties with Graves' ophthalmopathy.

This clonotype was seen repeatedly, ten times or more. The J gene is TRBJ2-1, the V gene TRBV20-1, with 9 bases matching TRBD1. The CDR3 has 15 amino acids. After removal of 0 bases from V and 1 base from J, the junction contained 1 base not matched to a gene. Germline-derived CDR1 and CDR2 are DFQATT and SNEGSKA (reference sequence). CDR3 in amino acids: CSARDGQGSYNEQFF. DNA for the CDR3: TGCAGTGCTAGAGACGGACAGGGGTCCTACAATGAGCAGTTCTTC.

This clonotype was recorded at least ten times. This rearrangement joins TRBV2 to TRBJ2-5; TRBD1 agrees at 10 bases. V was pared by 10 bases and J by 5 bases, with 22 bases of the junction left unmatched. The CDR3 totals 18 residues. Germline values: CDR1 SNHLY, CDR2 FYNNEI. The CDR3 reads CAIKPPGGTGVFEETQYF. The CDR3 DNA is TGTGCCATCAAGCCCCCGGGCGGGACAGGGGTTTTTGAGGAGACCCAGTACTTC. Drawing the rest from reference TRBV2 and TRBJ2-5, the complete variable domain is EPEVTQTPSHQVTQMGQEVILRCVPISNHLYFYWYRQILGQKVEFLVSFYNNEISEKSEIFDDQFSVERPDGSNFTLKIRSTKLEDSAMYFCAIKPPGGTGVFEETQYFGPGTRLLVL.

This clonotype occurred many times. This CDR3 reads CSAGQGGTGELFF. Here the CDR3 DNA reads TGCAGTGCCGGACAGGGGGGGACCGGGGAGCTGTTTTTT. This chain uses TRBV20-1 with TRBJ2-2; 10 bases align to TRBD1. Germline CDR1 and CDR2: DFQATT and SNEGSKA (reference sequence). The CDR3 runs to 13 residues. V trimming: 6 bases; J trimming: 5 bases; junction bases outside the gene matches: 3.

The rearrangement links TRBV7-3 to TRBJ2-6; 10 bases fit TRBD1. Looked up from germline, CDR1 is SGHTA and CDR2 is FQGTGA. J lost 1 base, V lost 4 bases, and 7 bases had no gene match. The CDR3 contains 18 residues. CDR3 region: CASSSGQGGWSGANVLTF. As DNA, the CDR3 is TGTGCCAGCAGCTCCGGACAGGGGGGGTGGTCTGGGGCCAACGTCCTGACTTTC.

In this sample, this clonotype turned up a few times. Here the CDR3 reads CASSLPGGSTNTQYF. In DNA form, the CDR3 reads TGTGCCAGCAGCTTGCCGGGAGGATCGACGAATACGCAGTATTTT. The chain carries TRBV5-6 and TRBJ2-3; TRBD2 agrees at 7 bases. Germline V gene data show CDR1 as SGHDT and CDR2 as YYEEEE. V lost 1 base, J lost 7 bases, and 9 bases stayed unmatched. The CDR3 has 15 amino acids. The variable domain in full, with the rest retrieved from reference TRBV5-6 and TRBJ2-3, is DAGVTQSPTHLIKTRGQQVTLRCSPKSGHDTVSWYQQALGQGPQFIFQYYEEEERQRGNFPDRFSGHQFPNYSSELNVNALLLGDSALYLCASSLPGGSTNTQYFGPGTRLTVL.

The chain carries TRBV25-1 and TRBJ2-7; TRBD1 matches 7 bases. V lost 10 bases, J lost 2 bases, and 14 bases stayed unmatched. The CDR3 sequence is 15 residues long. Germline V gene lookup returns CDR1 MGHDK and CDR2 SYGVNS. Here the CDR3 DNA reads TGTGCCACCTCGCCCTTAGACAGGGAACCCTACGAGCAGTACTTC. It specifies CATSPLDREPYEQYF.

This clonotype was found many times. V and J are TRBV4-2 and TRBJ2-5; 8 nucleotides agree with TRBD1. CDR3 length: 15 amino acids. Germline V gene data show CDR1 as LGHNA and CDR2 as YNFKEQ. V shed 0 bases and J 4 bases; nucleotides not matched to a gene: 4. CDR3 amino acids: CASSQDWTGRETQYF. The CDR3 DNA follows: TGTGCCAGCAGCCAAGATTGGACAGGGAGAGAGACCCAGTACTTC.

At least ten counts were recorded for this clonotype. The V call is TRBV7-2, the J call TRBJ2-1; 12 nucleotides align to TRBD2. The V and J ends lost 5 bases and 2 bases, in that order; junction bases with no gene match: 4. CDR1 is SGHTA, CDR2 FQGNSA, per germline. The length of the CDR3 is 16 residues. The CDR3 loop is CASSLGLAGTYNEQFF. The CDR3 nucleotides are TGTGCCAGCAGCCTCGGACTAGCGGGAACCTACAATGAGCAGTTCTTC. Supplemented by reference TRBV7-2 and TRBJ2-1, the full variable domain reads GAGVSQSPSNKVTEKGKDVELRCDPISGHTALYWYRQSLGQGLEFLIYFQGNSAPDKSGLPSDRFSAERTGGSVSTLTIQRTQQEDSAVYLCASSLGLAGTYNEQFFGPGTRLTVL.

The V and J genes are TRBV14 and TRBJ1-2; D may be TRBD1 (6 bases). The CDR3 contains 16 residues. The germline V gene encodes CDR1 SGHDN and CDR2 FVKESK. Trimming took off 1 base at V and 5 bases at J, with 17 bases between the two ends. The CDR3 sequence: CASSQVGGRIQYGYTF. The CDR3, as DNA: TGTGCCAGCAGCCAAGTTGGGGGGCGCATTCAGTATGGCTACACCTTC.

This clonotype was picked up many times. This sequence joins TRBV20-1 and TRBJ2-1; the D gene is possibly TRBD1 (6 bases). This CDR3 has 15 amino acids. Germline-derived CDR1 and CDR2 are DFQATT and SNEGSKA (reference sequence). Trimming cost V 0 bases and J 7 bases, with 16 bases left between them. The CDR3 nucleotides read TGCAGTGCTAGAGAGGGGGCGGAAAAGAAGAATGAGCAGTTCTTC. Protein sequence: CSAREGAEKKNEQFF.

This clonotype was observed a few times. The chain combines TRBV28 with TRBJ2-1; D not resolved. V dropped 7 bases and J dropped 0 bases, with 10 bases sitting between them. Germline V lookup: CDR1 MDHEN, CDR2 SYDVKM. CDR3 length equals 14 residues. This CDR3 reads CASISGPSYNEQFF. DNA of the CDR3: TGTGCCAGCATTTCGGGCCCCTCCTACAATGAGCAGTTCTTC.

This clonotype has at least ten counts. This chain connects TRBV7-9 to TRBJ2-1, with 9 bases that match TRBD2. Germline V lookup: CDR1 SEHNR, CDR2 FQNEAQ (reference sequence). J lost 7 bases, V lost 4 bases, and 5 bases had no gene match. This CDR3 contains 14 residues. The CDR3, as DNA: TGTGCCAGCAGCTGGGGACTAGCTCGTAATGAGCAGTTCTTC. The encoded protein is CASSWGLARNEQFF.

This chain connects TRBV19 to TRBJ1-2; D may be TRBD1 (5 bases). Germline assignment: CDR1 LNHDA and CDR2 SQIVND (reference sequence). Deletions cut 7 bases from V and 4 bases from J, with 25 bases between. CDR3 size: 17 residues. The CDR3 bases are TGTGCCAGTAAGGAAGGGACTTATAGAAATTTCTTCTATGGCTACACCTTC. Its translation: CASKEGTYRNFFYGYTF.

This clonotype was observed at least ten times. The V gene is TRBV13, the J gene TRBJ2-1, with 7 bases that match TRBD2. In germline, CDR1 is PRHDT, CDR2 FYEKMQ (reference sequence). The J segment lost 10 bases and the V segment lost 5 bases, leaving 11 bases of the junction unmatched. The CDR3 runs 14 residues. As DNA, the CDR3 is TGTGCCAGCAGCGGCCTAGGTCTAGCGGTCGAGCAGTTCTTC. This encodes CASSGLGLAVEQFF.

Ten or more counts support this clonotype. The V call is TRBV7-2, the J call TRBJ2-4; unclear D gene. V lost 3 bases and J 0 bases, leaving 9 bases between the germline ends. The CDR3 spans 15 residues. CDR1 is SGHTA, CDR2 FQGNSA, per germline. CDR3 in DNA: TGTGCCAGCAGCTTCTTTGGCAGAGCCAAAAACATTCAGTACTTC. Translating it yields CASSFFGRAKNIQYF.